This TCR beta chain comes out of a study of cytomegalovirus exposure and HLA in healthy donors. Broader study findings: There were several of the most significant clusters that appeared linked to common viral pathogens in a later analysis. In vitro confirmation showed a few CMV-associated chains to be CMV antigen specific. Most TCR beta V segments were productive about 90% or about 30% of the time in an earlier analysis.

The germline V gene encodes CDR1 SGHKS and CDR2 YYEKEE (reference sequence). With 2 bases removed from V and 2 bases from J, the gap between germline ends came to 8 bases. CDR3 length equals 13 residues. Healthy bone marrow donors made up the donor group. With 60 Vbeta and 13 Jbeta primers, the PCR was carried out. Assay: immunoSEQ multiplex PCR; the TCRdb copy retains only in-frame clones and omits some. The sample consists of around 150,000 clones, around 76% of them appearing once. Worth noting for this clone: The antigen is not known.

The chain is built from TRBV5-5 and TRBJ2-7; D possibly corresponds to TRBD2 (6 bases). The receptor was isolated from a female donor in good health and CMV-seronegative. The sequenced sample consisted of PBMCs. Here the CDR3 DNA reads TGTGCCAGCAGCTTCACGGGAGCCTACGAGCAGTACTTC. It encodes CASSFTGAYEQYF.